These 16 T cell receptor beta chains share one sample of origin, sequenced in a study of T cell repertoires in cytomegalovirus infection. Their target antigens are unknown. TCRdb processed the reads anew with MiXCR; each CDR3 protein has one entry. The sample holds 700,000 to 850,000 distinct CDR3 sequences, about 31% seen once. The specimen comprised cultured CD8+ T cells from PBMCs, sampled from culture after CMV antigen stimulation. The receptors come from a human donor in good health (CMV status not recorded). Some clones in this sample may be carry-over from other donors' samples.

The chain joins TRBV5-5 to TRBJ1-2; 7 positions match TRBD1. The CDR3 sequence is 16 residues long. V shed 1 base, J shed 0 bases, and the junction held 6 bases outside the gene matches. Germline values: CDR1 SGHKS, CDR2 YYEKEE (reference sequence). The CDR3 spells CASSLQGVVPNYGYTF. The CDR3 DNA sequence: TGTGCCAGCAGCTTGCAGGGGGTAGTTCCTAACTATGGCTACACCTTC.

This clonotype has only a few counts. The chain couples TRBV27 to TRBJ2-3; 7 nucleotides line up with TRBD2. Germline V gene lookup returns CDR1 MNHEY and CDR2 SMNVEV (reference sequence). Trimming took 2 bases from V and 6 from J; bases not matched to a gene: 5. The CDR3 contains 14 residues. CDR3 sequence (DNA): TGTGCCAGCAGTTTAGTCGCGGGGGTGGATACGCAGTATTTT. Residues: CASSLVAGVDTQYF.

In its sample, this clonotype was seen a few times. The gene calls are TRBV13 and TRBJ2-1, with 8 bases matching TRBD1. The length of the CDR3 is 16 residues. Trimming removed 3 bases from V and 5 bases from J; junction bases left unmatched: 9. Germline V gene data show CDR1 as PRHDT and CDR2 as FYEKMQ (reference sequence). The CDR3 coding sequence is TGTGCCAGCAGCTTCATAGGGACAGGTGATGACAATGAGCAGTTCTTC. The encoded protein is CASSFIGTGDDNEQFF.

This rearrangement joins TRBV4-1 to TRBJ2-1; 9 nucleotides match TRBD2. The CDR3 sequence is 16 residues long. CDR1 and CDR2 (germline): MGHRA, YSYEKL. V trimming: 2 bases; J trimming: 3 bases; junction bases outside the gene matches: 5. CDR3: CASSQPGLAVYNEQFF. In DNA, the CDR3 is TGCGCCAGCAGCCAACCGGGACTAGCAGTCTACAATGAGCAGTTCTTC.

The chain links TRBV15 to TRBJ2-1; tentative D call: TRBD1 (6 bases). The CDR3 contains 18 residues. V lost 7 bases, J lost 5 bases, and 27 bases lay in between. Germline V gives CDR1 LNHNV, CDR2 YYDKDF (reference sequence). Here the CDR3 DNA reads TGTGCCACCAACAGGACCTTGACTGGGGCAGGGGTTGACAATGAGCAGTTCTTC. As protein: CATNRTLTGAGVDNEQFF.

This clonotype was counted ten times or more. The rearrangement uses TRBV7-6 and TRBJ2-1; 8 bases match TRBD2. Germline V gene data show CDR1 as SGHVS and CDR2 as FNYEAQ. CDR3 length: 15 amino acids. V lost 4 bases, J lost 1 base, and 3 bases stayed unmatched. The CDR3: CASSYSGESYNEQFF. The CDR3, as DNA: TGTGCCAGCAGCTATAGCGGGGAGTCCTACAATGAGCAGTTCTTC.

This clonotype was picked up a small number of times. This chain connects TRBV6-2 or TRBV6-3 to TRBJ2-7; 7 nucleotides align to TRBD2. Per germline, CDR1 MNHEY and CDR2 SVGEGT. Trimming at V came to 0 bases and at J to 5 bases, leaving 7 bases not matched to a gene. The CDR3 has 15 amino acids. The CDR3, as DNA: TGTGCCAGCAGTTACTCCGAGACAGCGGGGCACGAGCAGTACGTC. Translated: CASSYSETAGHEQYV.

This clonotype was seen ten or more times. This chain links TRBV7-6 with TRBJ2-5; D not resolved. V was pared by 0 bases and J by 4 bases, with 12 bases between. The CDR3 spans 15 residues. The germline V gene encodes CDR1 SGHVS and CDR2 FNYEAQ. CDR3 amino acids: CASSLARPHGETQYF. In DNA form, the CDR3 reads TGTGCCAGCAGCTTAGCGAGACCCCATGGAGAGACCCAGTACTTC.

The CDR3 loop reads CSVRAGDYNEQFF. Written as DNA, the CDR3 is TGCAGCGTTCGAGCGGGGGACTACAATGAGCAGTTCTTC. The chain recombines TRBV29-1 with TRBJ2-1, with 8 bases aligning to TRBD2. The CDR3 covers 13 residues. Germline CDR1 and CDR2: SQVTM and ANQGSEA. V gave up 5 bases and J gave up 3 bases; unmatched junction bases: 3.

The chain couples TRBV7-9 to TRBJ2-5; the D gene is possibly TRBD2 (6 bases). Germline lookup yields CDR1 SEHNR and CDR2 FQNEAQ (reference sequence). The CDR3 contains 14 residues. Trimming removed 4 bases from V and 8 bases from J, with 17 bases in between. The CDR3 nucleotides read TGTGCCAGCAGCTGGAGAGGGACTGAGAGTACCCAGTACTTC. It translates to CASSWRGTESTQYF. Looking up the rest from reference TRBV7-9 and TRBJ2-5 gives the full variable domain: DTGVSQNPRHKITKRGQNVTFRCDPISEHNRLYWYRQTLGQGPEFLTYFQNEAQLEKSRLLSDRFSAERPKGSFSTLEIQRTEQGDSAMYLCASSWRGTESTQYFGPGTRLLVL.

The genes are TRBV5-1 and TRBJ2-1; 8 nucleotides line up with TRBD1. The trim removed 4 bases at V and 6 bases at J, leaving 3 bases unmatched. The germline CDR1 and CDR2 sequences are SGHRS and YFSETQ. This CDR3 is 13 amino acids long. CDR3 sequence reads: CASSVGQGNEQFF. The CDR3 coding sequence is TGCGCCAGCAGCGTCGGACAGGGCAATGAGCAGTTCTTC.

This clonotype was seen a handful of times. The gene calls are TRBV7-9 and TRBJ1-1; no definite D call. With 3 bases removed from V and 7 bases from J, the gap between germline ends came to 0 bases. Germline V gene sequence: CDR1 SEHNR, CDR2 FQNEAQ (reference sequence). This CDR3 has 9 residues. CDR3 protein: CASSFEAFF. CDR3 bases: TGTGCCAGCAGCTTTGAAGCTTTCTTT.

The sample holds many counts of this clonotype. This chain connects TRBV27 to TRBJ2-1, with D perhaps TRBD2 (6 bases). Per germline, CDR1 MNHEY and CDR2 SMNVEV (reference sequence). V dropped 4 bases and J dropped 5 bases, with 15 bases sitting between them. This CDR3 region has 15 residues. The CDR3, as DNA: TGTGCCAGCAGTTCCGGCACTAGCCCTGACAATGAGCAGTTCTTC. This codes for CASSSGTSPDNEQFF.

In this sample, this clonotype turned up a few times. The chain employs TRBV12-5 and TRBJ2-3; TRBD2 is a possible D gene (5 bases). CDR3 length: 20 residues. V lost 3 bases and J lost 2, with 27 bases in between. The germline gives CDR1 LGHNT, CDR2 FRNRAP. In nucleotides, the CDR3 is TGTGCTAGTGGTTTTTTCCCCCCGCGACGGGAAGGCTCAAACACAGATACGCAGTATTTT. Encoded protein: CASGFFPPRREGSNTDTQYF.

This clonotype occurred a few times. The chain couples TRBV6-1 to TRBJ1-5; a possible D gene is TRBD1 (6 bases). Trimming shortened V by 0 bases and J by 0 bases, and 27 bases separated the two germline ends. This CDR3 has 22 amino acids. CDR1 is MNHNS and CDR2 is SASEGT in the germline V gene. The CDR3 is CASSEALHREMERISSNQPQHF. CDR3 DNA: TGTGCCAGCAGTGAAGCTCTTCACAGGGAAATGGAGAGGATCTCTAGCAATCAGCCCCAGCATTTT.

This clonotype was found many times. The chain is built from TRBV7-6 and TRBJ1-1, with 9 bases lining up with TRBD1. V dropped 1 base and J dropped 5; count of bases not matched to a gene: 5. This CDR3 has 15 residues. Germline V gives CDR1 SGHVS, CDR2 FNYEAQ. Here the CDR3 reads CASSLGSDRGTEAFF. The CDR3 DNA reads TGTGCCAGCAGCTTAGGTTCGGACAGGGGAACTGAAGCTTTCTTT. The variable domain in full, with the rest retrieved from reference TRBV7-6 and TRBJ1-1, is GAGVSQSPRYKVTKRGQDVALRCDPISGHVSLYWYRQALGQGPEFLTYFNYEAQQDKSGLPNDRFSAERPEGSISTLTIQRTEQRDSAMYRCASSLGSDRGTEAFFGQGTRLTVV.